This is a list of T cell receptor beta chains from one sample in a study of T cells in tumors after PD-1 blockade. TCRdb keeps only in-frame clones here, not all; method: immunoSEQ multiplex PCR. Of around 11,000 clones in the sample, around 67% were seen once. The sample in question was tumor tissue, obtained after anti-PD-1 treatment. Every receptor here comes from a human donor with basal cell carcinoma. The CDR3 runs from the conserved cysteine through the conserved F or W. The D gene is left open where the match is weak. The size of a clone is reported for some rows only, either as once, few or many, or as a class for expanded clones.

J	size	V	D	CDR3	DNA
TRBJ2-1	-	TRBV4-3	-	CASSQDSGTGLAGPYNEQFF	TGCGCCAGCAGCCAAGATAGCGGGACAGGTCTAGCGGGGCCCTACAATGAGCAGTTCTTC
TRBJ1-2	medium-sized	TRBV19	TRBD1	CASSLYSGQGGYGYTF	TGTGCCAGTAGTTTATACTCGGGACAGGGTGGCTATGGCTACACCTTC
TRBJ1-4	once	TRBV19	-	CASPATATNEKLFF	TGTGCCTCCCCCGCGACAGCAACTAATGAAAAACTGTTTTTT
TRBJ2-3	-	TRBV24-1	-	CATSDSRLGGDTQYF	TGTGCCACCAGTGATTCGAGATTAGGAGGGGATACGCAGTATTTT
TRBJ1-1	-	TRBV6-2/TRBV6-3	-	CASSYARYREPEAFF	TGTGCCAGCAGTTACGCCCGATACAGGGAGCCTGAAGCTTTCTTT
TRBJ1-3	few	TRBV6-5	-	CASSGGSGHEIYF	TGTGCCAGCAGCGGAGGTTCGGGACACGAAATATATTTT
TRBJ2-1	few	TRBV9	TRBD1	CASSDGTGPYNEQFF	TGTGCCAGCAGCGATGGGACAGGTCCTTACAATGAGCAGTTCTTC
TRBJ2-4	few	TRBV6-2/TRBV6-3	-	CASSGDRGIQYF	TGTGCCAGCAGCGGGGATAGGGGCATTCAGTACTTC
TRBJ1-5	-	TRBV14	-	CASSQGLGRPQHF	TGTGCCAGCAGCCAAGGCCTGGGACGGCCCCAGCATTTT
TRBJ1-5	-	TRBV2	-	CASRDSNQPQHF	TGTGCCAGCCGGGACAGCAATCAGCCCCAGCATTTT
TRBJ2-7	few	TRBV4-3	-	CASSQVYGASYEQYF	TGCGCCAGCAGCCAGGTATATGGGGCTTCCTACGAGCAGTACTTC
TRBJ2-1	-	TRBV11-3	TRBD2	CASTHLAGGPIVDEQFF	TGTGCCAGCACCCACCTAGCGGGAGGGCCTATTGTAGATGAGCAGTTCTTC
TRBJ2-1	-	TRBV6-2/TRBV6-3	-	CASSYPQEQFF	TGTGCCAGCAGTTACCCGCAGGAGCAGTTCTTC
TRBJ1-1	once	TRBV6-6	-	CASSQTDSINTEAFF	TGTGCCAGCAGCCAAACCGACAGTATAAACACTGAAGCTTTCTTT
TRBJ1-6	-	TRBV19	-	CASTADGYSPLHF	TGTGCCAGTACCGCGGACGGTTATTCACCCCTCCACTTT
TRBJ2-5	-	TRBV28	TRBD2	CASSRGLADQETQYF	TGTGCCAGCAGCCGGGGACTAGCGGACCAAGAGACCCAGTACTTC
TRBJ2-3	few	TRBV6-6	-	CASSYGPGDTQYF	TGTGCCAGCAGTTACGGCCCAGGGGATACGCAGTATTTT
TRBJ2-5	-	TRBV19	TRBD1	CASGTGWQETQYF	TGTGCCAGCGGGACAGGGTGGCAAGAGACCCAGTACTTC
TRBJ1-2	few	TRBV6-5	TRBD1	CASTRDSYGYTF	TGTGCCAGCACCCGGGACAGTTATGGCTACACCTTC
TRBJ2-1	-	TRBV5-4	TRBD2	CASSLKLRTSSYNEQFF	TGTGCCAGCAGCTTAAAATTGAGGACTAGCTCCTACAATGAGCAGTTCTTC
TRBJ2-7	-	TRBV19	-	CASSPGSSTTYEQYF	TGTGCCAGCAGTCCCGGGAGCAGTACTACCTACGAGCAGTACTTC
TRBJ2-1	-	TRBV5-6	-	CASSFIGAKFF	TGTGCCAGCAGCTTTATCGGGGCGAAGTTCTTC
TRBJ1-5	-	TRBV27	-	CASGPHSIQPQHF	TGTGCCAGCGGCCCTCACAGTATCCAGCCCCAGCATTTT
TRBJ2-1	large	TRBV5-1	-	CASSTGLEKYNEQFF	TGCGCCAGCAGCACGGGACTTGAGAAATACAATGAGCAGTTCTTC
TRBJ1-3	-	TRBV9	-	CASSVDGSSGNTIYF	TGTGCCAGCAGCGTCGACGGGAGCTCTGGAAACACCATATATTTT
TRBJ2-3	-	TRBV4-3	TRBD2	CASSQDSGGTDTQYF	TGCGCCAGCAGCCAAGATAGCGGGGGCACAGATACGCAGTATTTT
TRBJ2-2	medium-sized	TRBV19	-	CASRKGELANTGELFF	TGTGCCAGTAGAAAGGGGGAACTCGCGAACACCGGGGAGCTGTTTTTT
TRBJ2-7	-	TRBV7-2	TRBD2	CASSYLAGGPYEQYF	TGTGCCAGCAGCTATTTAGCGGGAGGGCCTTACGAGCAGTACTTC
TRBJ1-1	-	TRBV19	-	CASSIGGRNTEAFF	TGTGCCAGTAGTATAGGGGGGAGAAACACTGAAGCTTTCTTT
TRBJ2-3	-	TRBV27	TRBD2	CASSLGLAGGQVTQYF	TGTGCCAGCAGTCTAGGACTAGCGGGGGGGCAGGTTACGCAGTATTTT
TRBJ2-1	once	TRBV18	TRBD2	CASSLLNLAGYNEQFF	TGTGCCAGCTCACTCCTGAACCTAGCGGGGTACAATGAGCAGTTCTTC
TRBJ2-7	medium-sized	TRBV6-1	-	CASSEAWGSYEQYF	TGTGCCAGCAGTGAAGCGTGGGGCTCCTACGAGCAGTACTTC
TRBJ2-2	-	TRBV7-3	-	CASSMTLGGTGELFF	TGTGCCAGCAGTATGACACTCGGGGGAACCGGGGAGCTGTTTTTT
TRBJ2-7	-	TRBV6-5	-	CASLGLGEQYF	TGTGCCAGCTTAGGGTTGGGCGAGCAGTACTTC
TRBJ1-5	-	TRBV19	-	CASSSQGPKQPQHF	TGTGCCAGTAGCTCCCAGGGGCCCAAGCAGCCCCAGCATTTT
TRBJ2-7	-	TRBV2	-	CASSGIKGGEQYF	TGTGCCAGCAGTGGGATCAAGGGGGGCGAGCAGTACTTC
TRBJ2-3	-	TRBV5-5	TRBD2	CASSLARLLAGGTDTQYF	TGTGCCAGCAGCTTGGCCCGGCTGCTAGCGGGGGGTACAGATACGCAGTATTTT
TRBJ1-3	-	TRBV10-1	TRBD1	CASSSRIKTGESGNTIYF	TGCGCCAGCAGTTCCAGAATAAAGACAGGGGAGAGTGGAAACACCATATATTTT
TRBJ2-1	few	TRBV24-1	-	CAIGDPNQNEQFF	TGTGCCATCGGGGACCCTAACCAGAATGAGCAGTTCTTC
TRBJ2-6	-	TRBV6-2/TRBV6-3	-	CASSKLEEGWVRSSGANVLTF	TGTGCCAGCAGTAAACTCGAAGAGGGATGGGTACGAAGTTCTGGGGCCAACGTCCTGACTTTC
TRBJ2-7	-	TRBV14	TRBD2	CASSQLAGGLRRQYF	TGTGCCAGCAGCCAACTAGCGGGGGGCCTACGAAGGCAGTACTTC
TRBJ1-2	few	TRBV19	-	CASNTDGGTYGYTF	TGTGCCAGTAACACAGATGGGGGTACCTATGGCTACACCTTC
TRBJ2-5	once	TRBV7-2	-	CASSLTVRGQETQYF	TGTGCCAGCAGCTTAACGGTGCGGGGCCAAGAGACCCAGTACTTC